These T cell receptor beta chains were read from a single sample in a study of shared clonotypes between healthy human individuals. TCRdb's copy holds only in-frame clones and misses some; the assay was immunoSEQ multiplex PCR. The data show approximately 400,000 clones, around 96% seen once. The sample consisted of memory CD8+ T cells sorted from blood. The receptors were sampled from a man aged 30 to 45 in good health. Both conserved end residues are part of each CDR3. A D gene is named only where the DNA matches it firmly. Rows give clone size only sometimes, using once, few, many, or a class for an expanded clone.

d_call	v_call	clone_size	j_call	cdr3_nt	cdr3_aa
-	TRBV27	-	TRBJ2-7	TGTGCCAGCAGCCAACCCGGTAAGGGCTCCTACGAGCAGTACTTC	CASSQPGKGSYEQYF
TRBD1	TRBV5-1	once	TRBJ1-1	TGCGCCAGCAAATTGGGGACAGGGGCCACTGAAGCTTTCTTT	CASKLGTGATEAFF
TRBD2	TRBV18	-	TRBJ2-1	TGTGCCAGCTCACCCTCTCTAGCGGGAGTCAATGAGCAGTTCTTC	CASSPSLAGVNEQFF
-	TRBV30	-	TRBJ1-5	TGTGCCTGGAGTGTACGGGGCGTTAGCAATCAGCCCCAGCATTTT	CAWSVRGVSNQPQHF
TRBD1	TRBV29-1	-	TRBJ1-5	TGCAGCGTCAGACAGGGGACGGTCAATCAGCCCCAGCATTTT	CSVRQGTVNQPQHF
-	TRBV4-2	-	TRBJ1-3	TGTGCCAGCAGCCAAGTGGGTTGGTTCTCTGGAAACACCATATATTTT	CASSQVGWFSGNTIYF
-	TRBV19	-	TRBJ1-5	TGTGCCAGTAGTCAGAATAGCAATCAGCCCCAGCATTTT	CASSQNSNQPQHF
-	TRBV7-6	-	TRBJ1-3	TGTGCCAGCAGCTTACGGAGCTCTGGAAACACCATATATTTT	CASSLRSSGNTIYF
TRBD2	TRBV5-1	once	TRBJ2-7	TGCGCCAGCAGCCCCGCGGGGGTACGCTCCTACGAGCAGTACTTC	CASSPAGVRSYEQYF
-	TRBV7-9	-	TRBJ2-7	TGTGCCAGCAGCCCGTACTACGAGCAGTACTTC	CASSPYYEQYF